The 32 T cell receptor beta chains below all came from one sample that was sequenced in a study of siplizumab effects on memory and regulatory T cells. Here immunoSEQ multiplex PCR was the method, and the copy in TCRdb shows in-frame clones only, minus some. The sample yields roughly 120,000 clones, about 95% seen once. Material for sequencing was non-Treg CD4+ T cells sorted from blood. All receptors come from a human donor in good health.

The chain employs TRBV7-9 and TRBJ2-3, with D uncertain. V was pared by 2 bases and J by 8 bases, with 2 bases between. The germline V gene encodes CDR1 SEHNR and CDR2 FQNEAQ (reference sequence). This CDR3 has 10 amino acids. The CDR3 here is CASSLLTQYF. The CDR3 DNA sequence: TGTGCCAGCAGCTTACTTACGCAGTATTTT. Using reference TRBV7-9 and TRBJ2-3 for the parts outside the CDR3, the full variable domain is DTGVSQNPRHKITKRGQNVTFRCDPISEHNRLYWYRQTLGQGPEFLTYFQNEAQLEKSRLLSDRFSAERPKGSFSTLEIQRTEQGDSAMYLCASSLLTQYFGPGTRLTVL.

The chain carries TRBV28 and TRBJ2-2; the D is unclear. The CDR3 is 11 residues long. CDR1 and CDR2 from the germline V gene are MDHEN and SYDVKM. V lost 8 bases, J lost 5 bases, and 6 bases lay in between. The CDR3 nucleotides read TGTGCCAGCTCAGGTACCGGGGAGCTGTTTTTT. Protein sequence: CASSGTGELFF.

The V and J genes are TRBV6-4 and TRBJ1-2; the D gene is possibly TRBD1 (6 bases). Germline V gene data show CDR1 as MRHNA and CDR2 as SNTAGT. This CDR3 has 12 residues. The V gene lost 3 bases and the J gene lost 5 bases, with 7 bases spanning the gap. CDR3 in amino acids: CASSETGYGYTF. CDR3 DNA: TGTGCCAGCAGTGAAACAGGGTATGGCTACACCTTC.

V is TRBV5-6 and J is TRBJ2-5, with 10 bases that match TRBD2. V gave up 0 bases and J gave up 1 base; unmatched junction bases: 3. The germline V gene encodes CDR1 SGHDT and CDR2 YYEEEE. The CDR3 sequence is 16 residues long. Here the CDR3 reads CASSLGGLAIQETQYF. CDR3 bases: TGTGCCAGCAGCTTGGGGGGACTAGCGATCCAAGAGACCCAGTACTTC.

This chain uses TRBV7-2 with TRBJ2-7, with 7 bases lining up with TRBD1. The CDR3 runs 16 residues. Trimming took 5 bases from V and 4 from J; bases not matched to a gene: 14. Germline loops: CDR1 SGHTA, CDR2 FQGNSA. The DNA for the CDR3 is TGTGCCAGCAGCCTAAACGGACAGGTCCTACGTTACGAGCAGTACTTC. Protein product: CASSLNGQVLRYEQYF.

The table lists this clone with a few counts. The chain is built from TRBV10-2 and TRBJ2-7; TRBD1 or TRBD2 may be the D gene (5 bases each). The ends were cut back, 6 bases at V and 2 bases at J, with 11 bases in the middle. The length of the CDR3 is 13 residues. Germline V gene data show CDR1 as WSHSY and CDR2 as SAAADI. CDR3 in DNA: TGCGCCAGCAGGAGGGACGTGACCTACGAGCAGTACTTC. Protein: CASRRDVTYEQYF.

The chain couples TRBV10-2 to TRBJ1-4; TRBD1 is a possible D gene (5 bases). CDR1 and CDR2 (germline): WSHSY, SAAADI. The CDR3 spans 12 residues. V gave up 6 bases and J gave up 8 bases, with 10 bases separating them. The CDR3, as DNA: TGCGCCAGCAGGGCAGGGTCAGAAAAACTGTTTTTT. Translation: CASRAGSEKLFF.

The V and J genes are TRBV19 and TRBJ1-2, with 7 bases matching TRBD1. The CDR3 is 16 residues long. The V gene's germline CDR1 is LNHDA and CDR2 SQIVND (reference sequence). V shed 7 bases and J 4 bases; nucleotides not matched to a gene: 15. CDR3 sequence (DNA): TGTGCCAGTATCAAACTAACAGGGGCCGGGAGCTATGGCTACACCTTC. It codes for CASIKLTGAGSYGYTF.

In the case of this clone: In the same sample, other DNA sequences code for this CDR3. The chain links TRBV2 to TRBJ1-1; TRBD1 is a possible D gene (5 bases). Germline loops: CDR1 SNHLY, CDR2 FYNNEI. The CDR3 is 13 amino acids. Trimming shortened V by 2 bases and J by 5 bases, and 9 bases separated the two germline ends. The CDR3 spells CASSESGGTEAFF. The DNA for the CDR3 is TGTGCCAGCAGTGAATCGGGGGGGACTGAAGCTTTCTTT.

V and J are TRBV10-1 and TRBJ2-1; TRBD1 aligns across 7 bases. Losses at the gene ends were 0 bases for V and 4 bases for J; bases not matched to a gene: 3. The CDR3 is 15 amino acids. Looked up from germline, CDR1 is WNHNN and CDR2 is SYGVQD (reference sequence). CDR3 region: CASSESPDRYNEQFF. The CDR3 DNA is TGCGCCAGCAGTGAGTCCCCGGACAGGTACAATGAGCAGTTCTTC.

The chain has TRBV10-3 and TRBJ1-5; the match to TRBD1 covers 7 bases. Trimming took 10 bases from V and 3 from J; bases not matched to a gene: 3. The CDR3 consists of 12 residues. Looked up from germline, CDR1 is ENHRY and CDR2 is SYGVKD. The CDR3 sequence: CATGGPNQPQHF. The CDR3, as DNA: TGTGCCACAGGGGGACCCAATCAGCCCCAGCATTTT.

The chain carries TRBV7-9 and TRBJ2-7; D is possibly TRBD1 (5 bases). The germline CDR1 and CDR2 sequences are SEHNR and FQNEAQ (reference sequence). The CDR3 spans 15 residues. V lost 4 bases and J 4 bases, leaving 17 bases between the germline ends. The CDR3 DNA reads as TGTGCCAGCAGCTGGGGCCGACAGAGGCCTTACGAGCAGTACTTC. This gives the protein CASSWGRQRPYEQYF. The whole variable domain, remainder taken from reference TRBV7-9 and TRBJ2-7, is DTGVSQNPRHKITKRGQNVTFRCDPISEHNRLYWYRQTLGQGPEFLTYFQNEAQLEKSRLLSDRFSAERPKGSFSTLEIQRTEQGDSAMYLCASSWGRQRPYEQYFGPGTRLTVT.

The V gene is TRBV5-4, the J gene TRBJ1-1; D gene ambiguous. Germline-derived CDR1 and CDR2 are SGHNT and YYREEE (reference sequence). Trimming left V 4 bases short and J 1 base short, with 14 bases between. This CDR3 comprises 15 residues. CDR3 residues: CASSPQERGNTEAFF. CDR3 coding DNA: TGTGCCAGCAGCCCGCAGGAGAGAGGGAACACTGAAGCTTTCTTT.

Here the CDR3 reads CASSLESYGYTF. As DNA, the CDR3 is TGTGCCAGCAGCTTAGAGTCCTATGGCTACACCTTC. V usage is TRBV11-2 and J usage is TRBJ1-2; D unresolved. The germline gives CDR1 SGHAT, CDR2 FQNNGV. The CDR3 is 12 residues long. V was trimmed by 0 bases and J by 4 bases, leaving 3 bases between them.

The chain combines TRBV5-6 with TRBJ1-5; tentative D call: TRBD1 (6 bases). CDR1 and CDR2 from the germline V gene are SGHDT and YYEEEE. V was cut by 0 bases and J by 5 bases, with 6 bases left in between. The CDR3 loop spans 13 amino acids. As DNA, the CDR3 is TGTGCCAGCAGCTTGGCAGGGGATCAGCCCCAGCATTTT. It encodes CASSLAGDQPQHF.

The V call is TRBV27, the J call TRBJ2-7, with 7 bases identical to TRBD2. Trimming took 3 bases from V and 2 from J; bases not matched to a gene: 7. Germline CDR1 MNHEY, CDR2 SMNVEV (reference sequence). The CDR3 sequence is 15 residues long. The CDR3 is CASSFWGGMTYEQYF. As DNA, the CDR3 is TGTGCCAGCAGTTTTTGGGGGGGGATGACCTACGAGCAGTACTTC.

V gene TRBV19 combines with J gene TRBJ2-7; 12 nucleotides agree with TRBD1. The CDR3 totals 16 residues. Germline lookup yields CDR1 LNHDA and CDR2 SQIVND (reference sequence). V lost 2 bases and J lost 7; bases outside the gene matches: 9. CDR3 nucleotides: TGTGCCAGTAGTATACGGGGGACAGGGGGCGCGGGAGAGCAGTACTTC. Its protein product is CASSIRGTGGAGEQYF.

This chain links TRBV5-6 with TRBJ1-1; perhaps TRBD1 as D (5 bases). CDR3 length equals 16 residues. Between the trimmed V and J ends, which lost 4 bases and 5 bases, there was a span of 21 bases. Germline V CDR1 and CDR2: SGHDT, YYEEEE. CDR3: CASSRRSRDPGTEAFF. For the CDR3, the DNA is TGTGCCAGCAGCCGGCGGTCCAGGGACCCAGGAACTGAAGCTTTCTTT. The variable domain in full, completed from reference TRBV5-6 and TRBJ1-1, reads DAGVTQSPTHLIKTRGQQVTLRCSPKSGHDTVSWYQQALGQGPQFIFQYYEEEERQRGNFPDRFSGHQFPNYSSELNVNALLLGDSALYLCASSRRSRDPGTEAFFGQGTRLTVV.

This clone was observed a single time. The CDR3 is CASSNRGVTQYF. The CDR3 DNA is TGTGCCAGCAGCAACAGGGGGGTGACGCAGTACTTC. V and J are TRBV6-1 and TRBJ2-7, with 8 bases aligning to TRBD1. The CDR3 length is 12 residues. V gave up 6 bases and J gave up 9 bases; unmatched junction bases: 7. Germline CDR1 is MNHNS and CDR2 is SASEGT.

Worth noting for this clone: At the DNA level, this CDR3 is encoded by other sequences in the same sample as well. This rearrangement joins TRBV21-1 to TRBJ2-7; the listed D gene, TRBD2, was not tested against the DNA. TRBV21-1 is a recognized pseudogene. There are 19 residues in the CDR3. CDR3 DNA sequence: TGTGCCAGCAGTAAGGAGACTAGCGGGAGGGCCGATCTATTCCACGAGCAGTACTTC. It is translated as CASSKETSGRADLFHEQYF.

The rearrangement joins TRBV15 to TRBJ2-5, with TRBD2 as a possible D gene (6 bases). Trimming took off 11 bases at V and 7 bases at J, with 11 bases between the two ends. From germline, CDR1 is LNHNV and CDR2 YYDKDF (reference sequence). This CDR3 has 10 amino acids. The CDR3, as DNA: TGTGCCCACCGGAGGGGGACCCAGTACTTC. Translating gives CAHRRGTQYF.

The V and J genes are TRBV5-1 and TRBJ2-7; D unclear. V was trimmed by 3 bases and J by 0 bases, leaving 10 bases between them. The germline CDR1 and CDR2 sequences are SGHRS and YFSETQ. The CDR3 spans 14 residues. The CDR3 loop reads CASSSSASSYEQYF. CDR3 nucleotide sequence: TGCGCCAGCAGCTCCTCCGCCAGCTCCTACGAGCAGTACTTC.

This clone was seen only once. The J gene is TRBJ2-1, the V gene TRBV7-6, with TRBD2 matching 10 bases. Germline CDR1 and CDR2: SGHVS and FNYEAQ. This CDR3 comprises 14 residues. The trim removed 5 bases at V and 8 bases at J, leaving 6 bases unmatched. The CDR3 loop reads CASSRIGLADEQFF. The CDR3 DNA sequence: TGTGCCAGCAGCCGGATTGGACTAGCGGATGAGCAGTTCTTC.

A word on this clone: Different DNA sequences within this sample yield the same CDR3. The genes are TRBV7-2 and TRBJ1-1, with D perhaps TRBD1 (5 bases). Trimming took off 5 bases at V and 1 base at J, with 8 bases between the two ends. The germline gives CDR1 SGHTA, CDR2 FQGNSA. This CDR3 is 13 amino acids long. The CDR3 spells CASSTDRNTEAFF. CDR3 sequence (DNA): TGTGCCAGCAGCACCGACAGGAACACTGAAGCTTTCTTT.

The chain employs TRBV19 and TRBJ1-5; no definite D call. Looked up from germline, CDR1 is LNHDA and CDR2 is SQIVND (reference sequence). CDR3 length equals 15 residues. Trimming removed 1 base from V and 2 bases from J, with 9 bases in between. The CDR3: CASSIVPGGNQPQHF. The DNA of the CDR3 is TGTGCCAGTAGTATAGTTCCCGGAGGCAATCAGCCCCAGCATTTT.

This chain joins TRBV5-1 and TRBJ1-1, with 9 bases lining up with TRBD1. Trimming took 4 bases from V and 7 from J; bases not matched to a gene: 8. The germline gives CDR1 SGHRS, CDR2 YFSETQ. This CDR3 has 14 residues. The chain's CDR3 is CASSPGQGVGEAFF. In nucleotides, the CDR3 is TGCGCCAGCAGCCCGGGACAGGGCGTCGGTGAAGCTTTCTTT.

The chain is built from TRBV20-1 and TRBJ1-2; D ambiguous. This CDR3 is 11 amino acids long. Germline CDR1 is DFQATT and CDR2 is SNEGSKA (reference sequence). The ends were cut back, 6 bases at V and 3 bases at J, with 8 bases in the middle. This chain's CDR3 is CSASQDYGYTF. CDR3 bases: TGCAGTGCAAGCCAGGACTATGGCTACACCTTC.

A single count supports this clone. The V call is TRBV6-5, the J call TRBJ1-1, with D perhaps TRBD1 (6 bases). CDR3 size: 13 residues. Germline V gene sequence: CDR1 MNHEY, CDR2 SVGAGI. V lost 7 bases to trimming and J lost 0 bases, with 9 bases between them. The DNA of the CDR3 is TGTGCCAGCACCGACAGGATGAACACTGAAGCTTTCTTT. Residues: CASTDRMNTEAFF.

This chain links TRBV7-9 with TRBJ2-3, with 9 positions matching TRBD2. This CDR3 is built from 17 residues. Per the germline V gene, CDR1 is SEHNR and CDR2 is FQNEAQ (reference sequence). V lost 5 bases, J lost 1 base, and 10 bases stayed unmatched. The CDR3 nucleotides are TGTGCCAGCAGCCCCTTTTTGTTAGCGGGGGGCACAGATACGCAGTATTTT. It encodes CASSPFLLAGGTDTQYF.

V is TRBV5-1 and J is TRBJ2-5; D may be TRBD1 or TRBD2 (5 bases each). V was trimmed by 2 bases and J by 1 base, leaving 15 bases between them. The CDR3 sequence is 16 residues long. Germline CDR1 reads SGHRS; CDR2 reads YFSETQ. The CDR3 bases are TGCGCCAGCAGCTTCCGGGGCCCAACCTTCCAAGAGACCCAGTACTTC. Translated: CASSFRGPTFQETQYF.

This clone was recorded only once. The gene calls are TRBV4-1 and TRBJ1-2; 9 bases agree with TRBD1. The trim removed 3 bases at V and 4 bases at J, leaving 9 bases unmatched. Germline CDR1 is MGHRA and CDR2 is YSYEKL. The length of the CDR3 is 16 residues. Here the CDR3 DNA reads TGCGCCAGCAGCCAGGAACAGGGGGCGAATAGCTATGGCTACACCTTC. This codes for CASSQEQGANSYGYTF.

CDR3 nucleotides: TGCAGCGTTGAGCGGGGGATGGGGGAGACCCAGTACTTC. It yields the protein CSVERGMGETQYF. The rearrangement uses TRBV29-1 and TRBJ2-5; 7 bases are a match to TRBD2. Germline trimming cut 3 bases from V and 5 bases from J; bases unmatched to any gene: 6. Per the germline V gene, CDR1 is SQVTM and CDR2 is ANQGSEA. The CDR3 totals 13 residues.